This TCR beta chain was captured by sequencing in a study of response to subunit inactivated influenza vaccine (dated by TCRdb to 2016 to 2019). About the investigation overall: Deep quantitative profiling of the T cell receptor repertoire was used in the study to follow responses to a trivalent subunit inactivated influenza vaccine.

The library was generated by RT-PCR. These reads were obtained on an Illumina HiSeq 2500. Through fastp at Q25 and MiXCR, TCRdb rebuilt clones from the public reads, retaining in-frame beta chains. Merged by CDR3 protein, the rows form single entries marked with the most common genes and DNA. This sample has around 600,000 distinct CDR3 sequences in its table, and approximately 11% of those were observed once. 9.5% to 11% of the sample goes to the ten largest clones. The CDR3 numbers 14 residues from cysteine through phenylalanine. The only DNA kept is the CDR3, 42 bases in frame from the first base. Looking up the germline V gene yields CDR1 SGHRS and CDR2 YFSETQ. V lost 0 bases and J lost 6 bases; the stretch between them is 12 bases long. In its sample, this clonotype was seen a few times. What this receptor recognizes is not known. Nothing much larger sits one base from this clone, and base qualities are not available.

Overall results and qualifications from the work: The authors suggested that each seasonal influenza vaccination may recruit only a limited number of new T cells.

This sample was shared with a second study, whose subject was T cells expressing NK-cell markers. Per that second paper: TCR beta cDNA libraries were made by 5'RACE template switching that added a universal primer site and unique molecular identifiers. Fewer than ten donors provided sorted CD3+CD56+NKG2C+, CD3+CD56+NKG2C- and CD3+CD56-NKG2C+ T-cell subsets, whose TCR beta-chain repertoires were profiled. Seven of the eight sequenced donors were HCMV-seropositive and one was HCMV-seronegative. To restrict sorting to alphabetaTCR-expressing T cells, an anti-gammadeltaTCR antibody was added in several experiments. In five to seven donors, the dominant CD3+CD56+NKG2C+ clonotypes were among the top 10 CD8+ clonotypes and accounted for about 1.0-7.5% of CD8+ T cells. Those dominant clonotypes were again the most abundant among CD3+CD56-NKG2C+ cells in a handful of donors, at about 28.3-60.1%. It remained unclear whether the expanded NKG2C-expressing T cell clones were specific for HCMV antigens. All eight donors whose samples were sequenced were randomly selected healthy volunteers, three of them men and five women. A commercial ELISA kit detecting HCMV-specific IgG in serum was used to determine HCMV serostatus. Ficoll density gradient centrifugation was used to isolate peripheral blood mononuclear cells from blood. For more than 5 donors, unsorted PBMC were also used to sequence bulk peripheral blood T-cell repertoires. Priming for cDNA synthesis came from the TCR beta constant segment, and two successive PCR amplification steps followed. Illumina HiSeq 2000/2500, MiSeq or NextSeq was used to sequence libraries as 2 x 150 bp reads. MIGEC was used to demultiplex reads and group the reads by UMI, and MiTCR was used to assemble and quantify clonotypes. Only TCR cDNA sequences supported by at least two reads were kept to exclude erroneous sequences. The tcR package was used for downstream repertoire analysis, with clonotypes matched between fractions based on CDR3 nucleotide sequence plus V segment. Antigen specificity was annotated against VDJdb with VDJmatch, allowing one amino acid substitution in CDR3.

The sample consisted of PBMCs from blood, taken on the day of vaccination. This chain is built from TRBV5-1 and TRBJ1-2; possibly the D gene is TRBD1, per 6 matching bases. The sequence came from a man aged 45-60 years who received an inactivated influenza vaccine. Donor details come from another sample of the same person, matched by shared clones. The nucleotide sequence reads TGCGCCAGCAGCTTGGGCGGGGGGGCGAATGGCTACACCTTC. Translated, this gives CASSLGGGANGYTF. The CDR3, completed at both ends by the reference TRBV5-1 and TRBJ1-2 genes, gives the full variable domain KAGVTQTPRYLIKTRGQQVTLSCSPISGHRSVSWYQQTPGQGLQFLFEYFSETQRNKGNFPGRFSGRQFSNSRSEMNVSTLELGDSALYLCASSLGGGANGYTFGSGTRLTVV.